Sequencing of this T cell receptor beta chain was carried out in a study of identifying expanded T cells in peripheral blood. Sequenced by immunoSEQ multiplex PCR; TCRdb stores in-frame clones only, minus some. The sample contains around 100,000 clones, about 87% of which appear only once. Concerning this clone: Its target is unknown.

Healthy donors had no documented immune events, such as infections, while sampled. V lost 4 bases, J lost 4 bases, and 4 bases stayed unmatched. Germline CDR1 and CDR2: SGHRS and YFSETQ. The CDR3 runs to 15 residues. Findings and limits, study-wide: Roughly two-week clone count variance significantly increased as total template count grew.

The source material was blood. The chain links TRBV5-1 to TRBJ2-1; 11 bases are a match to TRBD2. This TCR came from a person between 18 and 75 years old in good health. CDR3 sequence (DNA): TGCGCCAGCAGCGTTTCTAGCGGGGGGTACAATGAGCAGTTCTTC. It specifies CASSVSSGGYNEQFF.